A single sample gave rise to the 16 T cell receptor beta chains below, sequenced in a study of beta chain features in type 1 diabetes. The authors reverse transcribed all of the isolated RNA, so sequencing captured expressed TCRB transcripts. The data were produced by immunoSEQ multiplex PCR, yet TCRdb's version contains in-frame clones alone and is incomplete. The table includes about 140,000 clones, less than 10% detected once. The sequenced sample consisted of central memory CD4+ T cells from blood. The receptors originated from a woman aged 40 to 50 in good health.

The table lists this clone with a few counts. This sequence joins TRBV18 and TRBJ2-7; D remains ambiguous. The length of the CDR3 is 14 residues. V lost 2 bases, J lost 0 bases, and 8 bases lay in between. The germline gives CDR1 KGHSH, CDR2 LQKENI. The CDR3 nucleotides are TGTGCCAGCTCACCAAACAGCTTCTCCTACGAGCAGTACTTC. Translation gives CASSPNSFSYEQYF.

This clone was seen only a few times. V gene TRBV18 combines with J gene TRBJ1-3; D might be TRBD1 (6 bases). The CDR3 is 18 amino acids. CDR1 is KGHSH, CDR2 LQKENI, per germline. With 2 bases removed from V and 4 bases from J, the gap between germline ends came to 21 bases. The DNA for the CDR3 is TGTGCCAGCTCACCAGGCCTTATTGCGGGGGGCGCCGGAAACACCATATATTTT. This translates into CASSPGLIAGGAGNTIYF.

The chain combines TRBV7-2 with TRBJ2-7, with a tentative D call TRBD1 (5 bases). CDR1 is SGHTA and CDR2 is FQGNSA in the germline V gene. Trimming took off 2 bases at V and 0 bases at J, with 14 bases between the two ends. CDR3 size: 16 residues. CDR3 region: CASSLSGPISSYEQYF. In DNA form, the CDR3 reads TGTGCCAGCAGCTTATCAGGGCCGATTAGCTCCTACGAGCAGTACTTC.

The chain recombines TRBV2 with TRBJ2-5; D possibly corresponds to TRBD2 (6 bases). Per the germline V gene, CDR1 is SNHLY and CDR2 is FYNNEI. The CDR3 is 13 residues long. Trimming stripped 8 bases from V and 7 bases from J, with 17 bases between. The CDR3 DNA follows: TGTGCCAGCGGAGGCTTACTCGGGGGGACCCAGTACTTC. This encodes CASGGLLGGTQYF.

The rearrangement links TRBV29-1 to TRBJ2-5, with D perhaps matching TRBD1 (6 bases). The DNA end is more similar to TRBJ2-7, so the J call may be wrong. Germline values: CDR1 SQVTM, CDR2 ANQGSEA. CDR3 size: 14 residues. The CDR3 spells CSVGGQAGYGEQYF. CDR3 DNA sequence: TGCAGCGTTGGGGGGCAGGCGGGCTACGGCGAGCAGTACTTC.

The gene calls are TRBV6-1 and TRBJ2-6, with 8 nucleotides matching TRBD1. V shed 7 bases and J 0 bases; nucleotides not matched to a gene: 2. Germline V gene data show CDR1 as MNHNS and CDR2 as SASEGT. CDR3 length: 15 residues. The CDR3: CASTGQGSGANVLTF. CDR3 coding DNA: TGTGCCAGCACCGGACAGGGCTCTGGGGCCAACGTCCTGACTTTC.

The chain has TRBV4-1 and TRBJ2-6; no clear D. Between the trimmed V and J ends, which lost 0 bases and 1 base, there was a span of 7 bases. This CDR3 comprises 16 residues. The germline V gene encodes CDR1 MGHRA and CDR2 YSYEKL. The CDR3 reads CASSQDFPSGANVLTF. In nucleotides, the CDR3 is TGCGCCAGCAGCCAAGATTTCCCGTCTGGGGCCAACGTCCTGACTTTC.

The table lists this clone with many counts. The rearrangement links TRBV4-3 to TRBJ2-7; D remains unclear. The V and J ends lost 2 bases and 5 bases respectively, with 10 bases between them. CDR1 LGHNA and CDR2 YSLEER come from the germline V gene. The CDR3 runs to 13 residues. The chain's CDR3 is CASSQRQRDEQYF. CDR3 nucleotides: TGCGCCAGCAGCCAACGCCAACGGGACGAGCAGTACTTC.

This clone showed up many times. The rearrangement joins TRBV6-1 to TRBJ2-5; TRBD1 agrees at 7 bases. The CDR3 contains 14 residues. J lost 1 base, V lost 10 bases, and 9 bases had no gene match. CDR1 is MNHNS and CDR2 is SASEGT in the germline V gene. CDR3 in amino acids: CATSVGTVQETQYF. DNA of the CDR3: TGTGCCACCTCCGTAGGGACAGTCCAAGAGACCCAGTACTTC.

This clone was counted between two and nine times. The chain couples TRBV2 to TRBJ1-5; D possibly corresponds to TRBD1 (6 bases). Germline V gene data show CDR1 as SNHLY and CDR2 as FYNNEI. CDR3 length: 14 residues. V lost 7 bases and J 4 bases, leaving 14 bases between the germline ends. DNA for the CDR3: TGTGCCAGCACGGAGACAGGTACTAATCAGCCCCAGCATTTT. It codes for CASTETGTNQPQHF.

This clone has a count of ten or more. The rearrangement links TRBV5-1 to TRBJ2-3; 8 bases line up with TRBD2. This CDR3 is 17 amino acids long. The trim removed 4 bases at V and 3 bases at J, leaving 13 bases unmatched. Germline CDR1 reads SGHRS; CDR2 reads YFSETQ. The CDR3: CASSIPTGGGLTDTQYF. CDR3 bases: TGCGCCAGCAGCATCCCAACAGGCGGGGGGCTGACAGATACGCAGTATTTT. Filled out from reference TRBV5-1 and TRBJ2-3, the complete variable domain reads KAGVTQTPRYLIKTRGQQVTLSCSPISGHRSVSWYQQTPGQGLQFLFEYFSETQRNKGNFPGRFSGRQFSNSRSEMNVSTLELGDSALYLCASSIPTGGGLTDTQYFGPGTRLTVL.

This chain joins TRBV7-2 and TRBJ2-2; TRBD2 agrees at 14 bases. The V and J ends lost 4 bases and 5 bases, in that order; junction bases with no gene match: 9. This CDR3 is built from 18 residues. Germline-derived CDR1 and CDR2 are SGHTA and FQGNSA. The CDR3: CASSSQPTSGGGTGELFF. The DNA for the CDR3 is TGTGCCAGCAGCTCCCAACCGACTAGCGGGGGGGGTACCGGGGAGCTGTTTTTT.

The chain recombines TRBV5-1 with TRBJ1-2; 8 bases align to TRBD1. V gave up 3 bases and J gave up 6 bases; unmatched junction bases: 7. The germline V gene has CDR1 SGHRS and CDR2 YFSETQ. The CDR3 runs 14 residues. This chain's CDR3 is CASSWATGEDGYTF. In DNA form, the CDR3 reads TGCGCCAGCAGCTGGGCGACAGGGGAGGATGGCTACACCTTC.

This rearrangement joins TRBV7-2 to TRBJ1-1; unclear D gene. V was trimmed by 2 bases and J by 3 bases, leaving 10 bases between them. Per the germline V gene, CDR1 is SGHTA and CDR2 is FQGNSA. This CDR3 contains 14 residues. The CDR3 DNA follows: TGTGCCAGCAGCTTACGTAGCGGGTACACTGAAGCTTTCTTT. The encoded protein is CASSLRSGYTEAFF.

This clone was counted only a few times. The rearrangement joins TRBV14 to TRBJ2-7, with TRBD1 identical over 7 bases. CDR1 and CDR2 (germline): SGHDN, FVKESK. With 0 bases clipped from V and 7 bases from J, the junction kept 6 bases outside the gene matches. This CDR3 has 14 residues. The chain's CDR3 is CASSQESGGKEQYF. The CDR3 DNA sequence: TGTGCCAGCAGCCAAGAGTCAGGGGGTAAGGAGCAGTACTTC.

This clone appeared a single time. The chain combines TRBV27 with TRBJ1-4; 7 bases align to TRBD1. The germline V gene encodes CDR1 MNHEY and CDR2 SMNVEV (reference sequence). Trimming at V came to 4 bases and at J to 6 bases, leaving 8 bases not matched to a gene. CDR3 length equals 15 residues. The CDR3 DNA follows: TGTGCCAGCAGTTCTTGGGCCACAGGGGATGAAAAACTGTTTTTT. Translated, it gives CASSSWATGDEKLFF. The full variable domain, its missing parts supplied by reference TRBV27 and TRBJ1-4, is EAQVTQNPRYLITVTGKKLTVTCSQNMNHEYMSWYRQDPGLGLRQIYYSMNVEVTDKGDVPEGYKVSRKEKRNFPLILESPSPNQTSLYFCASSSWATGDEKLFFGSGTQLSVL.